Included here is one T cell receptor (beta chain) sequence, with context. Antigen unknown. The donors were part of the validation cohort of 100 to 150 subjects. That cohort was separate from the first cohort, which comprised 666 subjects. This entry comes from a study of cytomegalovirus exposure and HLA in healthy donors. The study, taken as a whole, reports: Specificity for CMV antigens was confirmed in vitro for a few of the CMV-associated chains. According to the study, roughly 180 TCR beta chains were cytomegalovirus-associated. According to a subsequent analysis, TCR clusters identified in the first cohort showed a tendency to co-occur across the roughly 120 validation repertoires.

The germline V gene has CDR1 WNHNN and CDR2 SYGVQD (reference sequence). V was cut by 2 bases and J by 3 bases, with 14 bases left in between. This CDR3 is built from 15 residues. Method: immunoSEQ multiplex PCR; TCRdb's copy keeps in-frame clones and lacks some. The data hold more than 75,000 clones, with 85% to 95% observed a single time. The rearrangement links TRBV10-1 to TRBJ2-7, with D maybe TRBD1 (5 bases). This TCR was sampled from a young man in good health and CMV-seronegative. The sequenced sample was PBMCs. CDR3 amino acids: CASSERGGQVYEQYF. DNA for the CDR3: TGCGCCAGCAGTGAGCGAGGTGGACAAGTCTACGAGCAGTACTTC.